This T cell receptor (beta chain) appears in the sequencing data of a study of molecular identifiers for immune sequencing clone quantification. Trimming removed 6 bases from V and 0 bases from J, with 12 bases in between. Germline V gene sequence: CDR1 MNHEY, CDR2 SVGAGI. CDR3 length: 16 amino acids. Study-wide points: Same-barcode identical TCR molecules could make highly expanded clones look smaller than they are.

Concerning this clonotype: Its antigen is still unknown.

The use of previously described methods and listed TCR primers produced the bulk TCR libraries. TCRdb re-derived calls from the PCR reads in MiXCR, one entry per CDR3 protein. The sample gives approximately 500,000 distinct CDR3 sequences, roughly 23% of which show up once; around 0.84% is in the top ten. The genes are TRBV6-5 and TRBJ1-6, with D unresolved. The sample was naive CD8+ T cells from blood, with Jurkat cell RNA spiked in. The subset denotes: FACS-sorted CD8+CD4-CCR7+CD45RA+ naive T cells. This TCR was recovered from a human donor in good health. Some libraries in this study had Jurkat cell RNA spiked in. The CDR3, as DNA: TGTGCCAGCAGCCCTAGTACGAGCTCCTATAATTCACCCCTCCACTTT. This codes for CASSPSTSSYNSPLHF.